This T cell receptor (beta chain) was identified in a study of blood T cell repertoires in COVID-19. Deletions cut 5 bases from V and 4 bases from J, with 12 bases between. In germline, CDR1 is LNHDA, CDR2 SQIVND (reference sequence). The CDR3 spans 14 residues. Method: immunoSEQ multiplex PCR; TCRdb's copy keeps in-frame clones and lacks some. Altogether about 38,000 clones are present, 90% being singletons, with the ten largest covering 25% to 30%. The TCR comes from a man aged 60 to 69 with active or convalescent COVID-19. The sequencing sample was made of peripheral blood. The chain has TRBV19 and TRBJ2-1; D may be TRBD1 (5 bases). CDR3 DNA: TGTGCCAGTAGTGGTAGGGGATCTTACAATGAGCAGTTCTTC. This encodes CASSGRGSYNEQFF. Full variable domain (outside the CDR3, taken from reference TRBV19 and TRBJ2-1): DGGITQSPKYLFRKEGQNVTLSCEQNLNHDAMYWYRQDPGQGLRLIYYSQIVNDFQKGDIAEGYSVSREKKESFPLTVTSAQKNPTAFYLCASSGRGSYNEQFFGPGTRLTVL.